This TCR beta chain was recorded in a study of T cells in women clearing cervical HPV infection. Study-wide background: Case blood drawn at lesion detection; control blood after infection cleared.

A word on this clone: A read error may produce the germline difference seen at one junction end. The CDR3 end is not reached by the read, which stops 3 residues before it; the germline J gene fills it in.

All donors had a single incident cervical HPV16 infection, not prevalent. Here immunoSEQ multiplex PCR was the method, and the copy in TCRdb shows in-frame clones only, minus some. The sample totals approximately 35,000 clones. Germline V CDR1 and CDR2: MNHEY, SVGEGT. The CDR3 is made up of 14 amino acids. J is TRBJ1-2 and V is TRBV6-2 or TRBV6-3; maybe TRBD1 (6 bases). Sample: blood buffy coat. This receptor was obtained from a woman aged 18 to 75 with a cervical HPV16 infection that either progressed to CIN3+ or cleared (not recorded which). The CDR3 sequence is CASRYSTGFQSYTF. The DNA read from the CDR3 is TGTGCCAGCAGATACTCAACAGGGTTTCAGAGC.